This TCR beta chain was documented in a study of long-term antiretroviral therapy in people with HIV. At survey level, the immunoSEQ assay was run in its v3.0 version. For each individual sample, sequencing targeted about 35,000-50,000 T-cell genomes. The assay was immunoSEQ multiplex PCR, and TCRdb's table has in-frame clones only and misses some. This repertoire shows about 11,000 clones, around 83% found once; its top ten account for 10% to 15%. At least one PBMC sample before ART and at least two after were required. Germline CDR1 MNHEY, CDR2 SVGAGI. V dropped 2 bases and J dropped 3 bases, with 6 bases sitting between them. This CDR3 comprises 13 residues.

The sample consisted of unsorted PBMCs, taken 1.2 years after starting antiretroviral therapy. The TCR comes from a man aged 40-49 years with HIV. This sequence joins TRBV6-5 and TRBJ2-3; no clear D. CDR3 loop: CASSYDGTDTQYF. CDR3 nucleotides: TGTGCCAGCAGTTACGACGGAACAGATACGCAGTATTTT.